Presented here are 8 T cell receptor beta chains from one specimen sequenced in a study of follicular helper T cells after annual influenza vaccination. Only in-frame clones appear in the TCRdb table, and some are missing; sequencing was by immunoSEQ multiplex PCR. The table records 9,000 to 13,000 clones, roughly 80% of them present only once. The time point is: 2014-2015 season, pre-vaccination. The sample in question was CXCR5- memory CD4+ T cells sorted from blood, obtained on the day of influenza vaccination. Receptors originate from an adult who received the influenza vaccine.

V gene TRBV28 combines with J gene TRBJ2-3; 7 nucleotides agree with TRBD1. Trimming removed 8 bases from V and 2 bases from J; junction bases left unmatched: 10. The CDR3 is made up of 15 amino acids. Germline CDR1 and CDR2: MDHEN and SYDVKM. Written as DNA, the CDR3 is TGTGCCAGCGGCCCGAGACAGGGCATCACAGATACGCAGTATTTT. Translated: CASGPRQGITDTQYF.

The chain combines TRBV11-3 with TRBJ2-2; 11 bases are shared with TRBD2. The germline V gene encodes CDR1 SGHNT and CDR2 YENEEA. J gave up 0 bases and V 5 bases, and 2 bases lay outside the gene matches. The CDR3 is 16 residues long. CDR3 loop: CASSRGLAANTGELFF. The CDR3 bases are TGTGCCAGCAGCCGGGGACTAGCGGCGAACACCGGGGAGCTGTTTTTT.

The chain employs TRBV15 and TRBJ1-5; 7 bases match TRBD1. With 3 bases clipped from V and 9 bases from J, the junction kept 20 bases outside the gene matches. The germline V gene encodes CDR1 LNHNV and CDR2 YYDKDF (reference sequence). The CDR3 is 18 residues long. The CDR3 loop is CATSSGSRGGLARPPQHF. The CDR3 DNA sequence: TGTGCCACCAGCAGCGGCTCCAGGGGGGGGCTCGCCAGGCCGCCCCAGCATTTT.

This CDR3 reads CASSQEGRGGQGNYGYTF. CDR3 DNA sequence: TGTGCCAGCAGCCAAGAGGGAAGAGGTGGACAGGGGAACTATGGCTACACCTTC. The chain recombines TRBV4-2 with TRBJ1-2; TRBD1 matches at 9 bases. The V segment lost 0 bases and the J segment 2 bases; nucleotides outside the gene matches: 10. CDR1 and CDR2 (germline): LGHNA, YNFKEQ. The CDR3 sequence is 18 residues long.

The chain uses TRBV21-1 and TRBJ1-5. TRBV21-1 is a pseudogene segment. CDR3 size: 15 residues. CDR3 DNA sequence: TGTGCCAGCGGTCGTCGAAAGGGCGCCGTCCAGCCCCAGCATTTT. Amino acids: CASGRRKGAVQPQHF.

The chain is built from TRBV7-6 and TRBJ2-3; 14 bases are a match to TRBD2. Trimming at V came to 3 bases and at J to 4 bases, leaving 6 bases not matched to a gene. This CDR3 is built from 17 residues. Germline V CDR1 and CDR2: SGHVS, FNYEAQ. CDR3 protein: CASSLGGLAGVPDTQYF. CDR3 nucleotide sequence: TGTGCCAGCAGCTTGGGGGGACTAGCGGGAGTACCAGATACGCAGTATTTT.

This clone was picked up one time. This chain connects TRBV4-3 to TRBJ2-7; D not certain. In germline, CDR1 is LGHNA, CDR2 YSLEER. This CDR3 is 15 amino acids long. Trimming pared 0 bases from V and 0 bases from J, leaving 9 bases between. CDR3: CASSQEYVPSYEQYF. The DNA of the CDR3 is TGCGCCAGCAGCCAAGAATACGTACCCTCCTACGAGCAGTACTTC.

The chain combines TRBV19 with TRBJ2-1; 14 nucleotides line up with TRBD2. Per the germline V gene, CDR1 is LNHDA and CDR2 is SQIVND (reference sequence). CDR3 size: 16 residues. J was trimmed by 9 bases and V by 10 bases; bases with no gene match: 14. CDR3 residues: CATSRETSGRAAEQFF. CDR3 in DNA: TGTGCCACCTCTCGGGAGACTAGCGGGAGGGCCGCTGAGCAGTTCTTC. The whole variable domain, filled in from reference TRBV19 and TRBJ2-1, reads DGGITQSPKYLFRKEGQNVTLSCEQNLNHDAMYWYRQDPGQGLRLIYYSQIVNDFQKGDIAEGYSVSREKKESFPLTVTSAQKNPTAFYLCATSRETSGRAAEQFFGPGTRLTVL.